This T cell receptor beta chain is drawn from a study of T cell repertoires in urothelial bladder cancer. The repertoire was sequenced with immunoSEQ multiplex PCR; TCRdb's copy has only in-frame clones and lacks some. The sample lists 10,000 or so clones, about two thirds occurring once. This CDR3 is built from 15 residues. V dropped 4 bases and J dropped 4; count of bases not matched to a gene: 7. The V gene's germline CDR1 is SGHRS and CDR2 YFSETQ. The sequence was collected from a human donor with a benign inflammatory bladder lesion. This rearrangement joins TRBV5-1 to TRBJ2-5; 10 bases align to TRBD1. The source material was tumor-infiltrating cells from bladder cancer. Here the CDR3 reads CASSLGQGMSETQYF. As DNA, the CDR3 is TGCGCCAGCAGCCTGGGACAGGGGATGTCAGAGACCCAGTACTTC.